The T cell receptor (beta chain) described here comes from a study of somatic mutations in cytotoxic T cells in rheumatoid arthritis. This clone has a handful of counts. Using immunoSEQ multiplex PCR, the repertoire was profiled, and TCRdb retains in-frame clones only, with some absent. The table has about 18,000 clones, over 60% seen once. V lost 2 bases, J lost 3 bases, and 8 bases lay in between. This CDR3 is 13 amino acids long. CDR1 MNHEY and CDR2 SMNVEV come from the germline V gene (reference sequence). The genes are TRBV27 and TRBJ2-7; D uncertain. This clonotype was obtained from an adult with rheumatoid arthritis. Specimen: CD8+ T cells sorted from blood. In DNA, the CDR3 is TGTGCCAGCAGTTTAGGACCCCTCTACGAGCAGTACTTC. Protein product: CASSLGPLYEQYF.